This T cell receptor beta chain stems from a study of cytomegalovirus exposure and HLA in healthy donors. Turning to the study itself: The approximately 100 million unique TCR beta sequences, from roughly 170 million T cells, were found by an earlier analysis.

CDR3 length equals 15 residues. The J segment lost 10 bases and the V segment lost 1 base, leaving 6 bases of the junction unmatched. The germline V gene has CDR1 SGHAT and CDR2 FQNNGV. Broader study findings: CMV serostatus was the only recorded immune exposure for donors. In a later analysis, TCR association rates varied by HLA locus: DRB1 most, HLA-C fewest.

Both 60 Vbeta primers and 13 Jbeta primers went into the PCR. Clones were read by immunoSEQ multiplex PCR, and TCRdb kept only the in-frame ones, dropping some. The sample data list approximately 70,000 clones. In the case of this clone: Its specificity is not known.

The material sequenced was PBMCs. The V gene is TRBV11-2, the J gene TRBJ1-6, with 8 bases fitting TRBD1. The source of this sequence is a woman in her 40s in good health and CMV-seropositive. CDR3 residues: CASSLAGGSGSPLHF. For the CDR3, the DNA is TGTGCCAGCAGCTTAGCAGGGGGCAGTGGCTCACCCCTCCACTTT.